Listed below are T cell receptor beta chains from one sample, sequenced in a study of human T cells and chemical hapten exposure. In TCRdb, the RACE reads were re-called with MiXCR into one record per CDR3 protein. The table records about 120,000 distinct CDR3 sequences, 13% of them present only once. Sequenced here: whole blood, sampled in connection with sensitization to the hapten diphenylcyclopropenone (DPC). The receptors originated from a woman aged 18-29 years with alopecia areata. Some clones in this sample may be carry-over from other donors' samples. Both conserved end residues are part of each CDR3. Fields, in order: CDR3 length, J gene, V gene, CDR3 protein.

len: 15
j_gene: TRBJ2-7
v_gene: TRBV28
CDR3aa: CASSSPAGRSYEQYF

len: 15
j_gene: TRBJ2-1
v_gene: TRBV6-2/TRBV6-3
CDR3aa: CASRKGDRVYNEQFF

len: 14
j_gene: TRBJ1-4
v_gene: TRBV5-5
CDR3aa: CASSLWGANEKLFF

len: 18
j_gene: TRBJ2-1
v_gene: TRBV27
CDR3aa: CASSLFRLAGVSYNEQFF

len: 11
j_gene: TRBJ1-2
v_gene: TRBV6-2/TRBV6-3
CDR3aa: CASDWKYGYTF

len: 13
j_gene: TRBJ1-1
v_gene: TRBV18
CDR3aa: CASSPPAPGEAFF

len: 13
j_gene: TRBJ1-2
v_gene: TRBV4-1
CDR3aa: CASSQDPGEGYTF

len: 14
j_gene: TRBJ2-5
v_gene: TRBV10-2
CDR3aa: CASPPGLRQETQYF

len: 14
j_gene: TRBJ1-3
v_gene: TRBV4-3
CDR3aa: CASSLARSGNTIYF

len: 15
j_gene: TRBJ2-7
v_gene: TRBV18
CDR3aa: CASSPQSGGAYEQYF

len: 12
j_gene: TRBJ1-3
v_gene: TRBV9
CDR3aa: CASSVGGNTIYF

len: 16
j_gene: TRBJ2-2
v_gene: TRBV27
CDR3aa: CASRSGTGSNTGELFF

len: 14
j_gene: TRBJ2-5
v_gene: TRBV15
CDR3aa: CATSRAGLEGTQYF

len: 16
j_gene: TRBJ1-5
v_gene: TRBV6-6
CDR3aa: CASSYLQGMGNQPQHF

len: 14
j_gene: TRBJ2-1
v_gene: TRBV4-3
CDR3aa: CASSQGAGRGEQFF

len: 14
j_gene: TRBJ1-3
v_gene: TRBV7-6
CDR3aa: CASSSRASGNTIYF

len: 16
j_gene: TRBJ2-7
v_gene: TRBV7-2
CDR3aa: CASSQEGTGVSYEQYF

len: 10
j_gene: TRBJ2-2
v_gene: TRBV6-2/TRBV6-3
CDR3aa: CASRDGELFF

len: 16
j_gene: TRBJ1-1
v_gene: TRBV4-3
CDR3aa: CASSQVAGGGGSEAFF

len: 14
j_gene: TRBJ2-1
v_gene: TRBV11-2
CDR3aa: CASSLRGSYNEQFF

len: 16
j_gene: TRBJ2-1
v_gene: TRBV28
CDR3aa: CASSLNPTSSYNEQFF

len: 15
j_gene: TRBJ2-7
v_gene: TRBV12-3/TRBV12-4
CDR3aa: CASSLGGPVSYEQYF

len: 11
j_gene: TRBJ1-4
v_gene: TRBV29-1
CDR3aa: CSVDQGLKLFF

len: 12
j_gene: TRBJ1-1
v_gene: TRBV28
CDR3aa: CASSSFGGGAFF

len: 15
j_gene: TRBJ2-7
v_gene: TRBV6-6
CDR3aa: CASKLTAGGTYEQYF

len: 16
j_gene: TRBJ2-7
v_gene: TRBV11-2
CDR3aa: CASSLPTGGRSYEQYF

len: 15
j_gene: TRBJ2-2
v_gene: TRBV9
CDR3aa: CASSFGTDNTGELFF

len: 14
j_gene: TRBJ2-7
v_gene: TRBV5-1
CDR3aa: CASSLARLGYEQYF

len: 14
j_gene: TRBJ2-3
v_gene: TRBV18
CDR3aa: CASSPPKGTDTQYF

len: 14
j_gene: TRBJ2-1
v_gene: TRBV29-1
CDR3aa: CSGNGLAGGGEQFF

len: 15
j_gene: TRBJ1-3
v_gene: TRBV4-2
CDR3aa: CASSQDGPSGNTIYF

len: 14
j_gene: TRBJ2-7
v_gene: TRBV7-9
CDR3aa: CASSKPGPAYEQYF

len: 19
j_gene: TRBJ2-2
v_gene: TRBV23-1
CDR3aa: CASSQFSGTAEANTGELFF

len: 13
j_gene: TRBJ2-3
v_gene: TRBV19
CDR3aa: CASPNRGTDTQYF

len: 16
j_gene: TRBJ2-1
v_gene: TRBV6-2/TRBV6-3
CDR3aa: CASSPFPTRVRNEQFF

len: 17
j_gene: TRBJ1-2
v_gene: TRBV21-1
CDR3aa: CASSKAVEGLEDYGYTF

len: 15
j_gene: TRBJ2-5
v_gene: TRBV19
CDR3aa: CASSIGVSPQETQYF

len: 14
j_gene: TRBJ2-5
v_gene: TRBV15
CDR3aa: CATRLGGTQETQYF

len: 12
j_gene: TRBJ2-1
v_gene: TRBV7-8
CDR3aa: CASSLASGELFF

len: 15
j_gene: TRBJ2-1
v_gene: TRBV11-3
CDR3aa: CASSSTSGGQNEQFF

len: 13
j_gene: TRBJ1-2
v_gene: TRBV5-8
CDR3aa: CASSDTGDDGYTF

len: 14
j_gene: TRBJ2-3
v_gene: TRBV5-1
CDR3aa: CASSLTETLREQYF

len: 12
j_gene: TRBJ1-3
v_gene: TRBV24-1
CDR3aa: CATSDRGGTIYF

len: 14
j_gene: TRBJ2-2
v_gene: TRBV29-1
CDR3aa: CSGGQGANTGELFF

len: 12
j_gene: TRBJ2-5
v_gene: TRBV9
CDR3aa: CASSELRETQYF

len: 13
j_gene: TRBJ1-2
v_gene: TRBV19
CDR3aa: CASIQQGTYGYTF

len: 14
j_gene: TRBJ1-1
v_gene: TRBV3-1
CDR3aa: CASSQEGINTEAFF